These T cell receptor beta chains were read from a single sample in a study of shared clonotypes between healthy human individuals. Clones were read by immunoSEQ multiplex PCR, and TCRdb kept only the in-frame ones, dropping some. The table shows a few million clones, with approximately 90% occurring only once. The sample was naive CD4+ T cells from PBMCs. The receptors here all came from a man between 18 and 35 years old in good health. Some clones in this sample may be carry-over from other donors' samples. Both conserved end residues are part of each CDR3. A D gene is named only where the DNA matches it firmly. The size entry is marked missing in some rows and otherwise reads once, few, many or a size class.

d_gene | j_gene | abundance | v_gene | CDR3aa | CDR3nt
TRBD1 | TRBJ1-5 | . | TRBV5-1 | CASSPQGLSNQPQHF | TGCGCCAGCAGCCCACAGGGGCTTAGCAATCAGCCCCAGCATTTT
. | TRBJ2-4 | . | TRBV5-6 | CASSLWGRLAKNIQYF | TGTGCCAGCAGCTTGTGGGGTCGGCTAGCCAAAAACATTCAGTACTTC
. | TRBJ2-7 | . | TRBV18 | CASSPPGDYEQYF | TGTGCCAGCTCACCACCGGGGGACTACGAGCAGTACTTC
TRBD1 | TRBJ1-2 | . | TRBV28 | CASSRATGKMSGYTF | TGTGCCAGCAGCCGAGCGACAGGGAAAATGAGTGGCTACACCTTC
TRBD2 | TRBJ2-7 | . | TRBV28 | CASTVAGPSYEQYF | TGTGCCAGCACCGTAGCGGGGCCCTCCTACGAGCAGTACTTC
TRBD1 | TRBJ2-2 | once | TRBV9 | CASSDRTGATGELFF | TGTGCCAGCAGCGATAGGACAGGGGCCACCGGGGAGCTGTTTTTT
. | TRBJ2-3 | . | TRBV7-2 | CASSLGVDTQYF | TGTGCCAGCAGCTTAGGTGTAGATACGCAGTATTTT
. | TRBJ2-1 | . | TRBV19 | CASSRTFGYNEQFF | TGTGCCAGTAGTCGGACCTTCGGGTACAATGAGCAGTTCTTC
. | TRBJ1-5 | . | TRBV6-5 | CASSYSRGSQPQHF | TGTGCCAGCAGTTACTCAAGGGGTTCCCAGCCCCAGCATTTT
. | TRBJ2-3 | . | TRBV11-2 | CASSFFDRGNTDTQYF | TGTGCCAGCAGCTTTTTCGATCGGGGGAATACAGATACGCAGTATTTT
. | TRBJ1-2 | . | TRBV18 | CASSPDRNYGYTF | TGTGCCAGCTCACCCGACCGCAACTATGGCTACACCTTC
. | TRBJ2-5 | . | TRBV5-1 | CASSRWDTKQETQYF | TGCGCCAGCAGCCGGTGGGACACGAAACAAGAGACCCAGTACTTC
. | TRBJ1-4 | . | TRBV19 | CASSRNLNEKLFF | TGTGCCAGTAGCCGCAACCTCAATGAAAAACTGTTTTTT
. | TRBJ2-1 | . | TRBV9 | CASSVVSSRVNEQFF | TGTGCCAGCAGCGTAGTGTCTAGCCGCGTAAATGAGCAGTTCTTC